The entry below describes one T cell receptor (beta chain). Its specificity is not known. TCRdb's table, derived via immunoSEQ multiplex PCR, lists solely in-frame clones and lacks some. This sample has about 57,000 clones; over 75% occur once, and the top ten carry around 19%. This CDR3 has 14 residues. V lost 4 bases to trimming and J lost 12 bases; unmatched junction nucleotides: 12. Per germline, CDR1 MDHEN and CDR2 SYDVKM. The data were obtained in a study of T cell responses to AZD1222 COVID-19 vaccine. Whole-study findings and limits: It was only after the peak T cell response that any repertoires were sampled. Close to half of spike-specific TCRs reportedly recognize unmutated variant regions. The donor group comprised mostly white British people and more females; the analysis possibly underestimated clonal diversity. Regions 160-218 and 743-854 held dominance among vaccine-associated CD4 TCRs, which spanned spike.

Specimen: peripheral blood, collected on day 0 of AZD1222 vaccination. This sequence was found in an adult in good health. V gene TRBV28 combines with J gene TRBJ2-1; 7 positions agree with TRBD1. The CDR3 DNA reads TGTGCCAGCAGTTCACCTCCCACCTACAGGGGGCAGTTCTTC. This gives the protein CASSSPPTYRGQFF.